The present T cell receptor (beta chain) was sequenced within a study of blood T cell repertoires in COVID-19. This clone was counted only a few times. CDR3 length: 15 amino acids. The germline V gene has CDR1 SGHDN and CDR2 FVKESK. V was clipped by 1 base and J by 2 bases, with 9 bases between them. Repertoires were generated with immunoSEQ multiplex PCR, while TCRdb's copy carries only in-frame clones and drops some. In the table there are some 230,000 clones, approximately 80% of which are singletons. Specimen: PBMCs or T cells enriched from blood (not recorded which). The origin of this receptor is a man aged 40-55 years who had recovered from COVID-19. The chain links TRBV14 to TRBJ1-3; the D is unclear. The CDR3 DNA sequence: TGTGCCAGCAGCCAAGTCGGAGGAACTGGAAACACCATATATTTT. Translated: CASSQVGGTGNTIYF.